A single sample gave rise to the 17 T cell receptor beta chains below, sequenced in a study of blood T cell repertoires in COVID-19. Some clones are missing from TCRdb's copy, which holds only in-frame ones; the method was immunoSEQ multiplex PCR. The sample includes approximately 80,000 clones, approximately 79% of them seen just once. The sequenced sample consisted of peripheral blood. The source is a man between 65 and 85 years old with active or convalescent COVID-19.

The chain links TRBV27 to TRBJ1-1, with 8 bases fitting TRBD1. The V gene end was trimmed by 2 bases and the J gene end by 0 bases; junction bases not matched to a gene: 14. CDR1 MNHEY and CDR2 SMNVEV come from the germline V gene (reference sequence). The CDR3 is 19 amino acids. CDR3 coding DNA: TGTGCCAGCAGTTTACGCCCAGGGGGCGATCGTATCATGAACACTGAAGCTTTCTTT. Its translation is CASSLRPGGDRIMNTEAFF.

The sample holds one count of this clone. The CDR3 is CASSPAGQGSYEQYF. CDR3 nucleotides: TGTGCCAGCAGTCCTGCGGGACAGGGGTCCTACGAGCAGTACTTC. The rearrangement links TRBV28 to TRBJ2-7; 10 positions match TRBD1. From germline, CDR1 is MDHEN and CDR2 SYDVKM. The CDR3 sequence is 15 residues long. After removal of 5 bases from V and 1 base from J, the junction contained 5 bases not matched to a gene.

The V gene is TRBV2, the J gene TRBJ1-6, with TRBD1 identical over 7 bases. V was clipped by 6 bases and J by 7 bases; unmatched bases: 6. Germline lookup yields CDR1 SNHLY and CDR2 FYNNEI. The CDR3 is 14 amino acids. The CDR3 region is CASRQQGTNSPLHF. DNA for the CDR3: TGTGCCAGCAGGCAACAGGGGACGAATTCACCCCTCCACTTT.

This chain connects TRBV6-4 to TRBJ2-2; TRBD1 is a possible D gene (5 bases). The germline CDR1 and CDR2 sequences are MRHNA and SNTAGT. Deletions cut 9 bases from V and 0 bases from J, with 11 bases between. The CDR3 length is 14 residues. The CDR3: CASKTATNTGELFF. The CDR3 nucleotides are TGTGCCAGTAAGACAGCGACGAACACCGGGGAGCTGTTTTTT.

The chain carries TRBV5-1 and TRBJ1-1; D not certain. In germline, CDR1 is SGHRS, CDR2 YFSETQ. This CDR3 has 13 amino acids. Trimming pared 4 bases from V and 0 bases from J, leaving 7 bases between. The chain's CDR3 is CASSVTLNTEAFF. CDR3 DNA: TGCGCCAGCAGCGTGACATTGAACACTGAAGCTTTCTTT.

This chain links TRBV6-5 with TRBJ1-2; 9 positions agree with TRBD1. CDR1 MNHEY and CDR2 SVGAGI come from the germline V gene. This CDR3 contains 12 residues. After removal of 11 bases from V and 6 bases from J, the junction contained 7 bases not matched to a gene. As DNA, the CDR3 is TGTGCCGGCGACAGGGGGTGGGATGGCTACACCTTC. Amino acid sequence: CAGDRGWDGYTF.

This chain connects TRBV5-1 to TRBJ2-7; no reliable D call. This CDR3 contains 15 residues. In germline, CDR1 is SGHRS, CDR2 YFSETQ. V was cut by 5 bases and J by 4 bases, with 19 bases left in between. CDR3: CASSHQASSLYEQYF. In DNA form, the CDR3 reads TGCGCCAGCAGTCATCAAGCGTCATCTCTATACGAGCAGTACTTC.

The genes are TRBV7-2 and TRBJ1-5; no clear D. The V gene lost 5 bases and the J gene lost 4 bases, with 12 bases spanning the gap. This CDR3 is built from 14 residues. The germline CDR1 and CDR2 sequences are SGHTA and FQGNSA. This CDR3 is CASSQQASNQPQHF. For the CDR3, the DNA is TGTGCCAGCAGCCAACAAGCGTCGAATCAGCCCCAGCATTTT.

This sequence joins TRBV7-9 and TRBJ1-1; D ambiguous. Trimming stripped 1 base from V and 11 bases from J, with 11 bases between. Germline V gene sequence: CDR1 SEHNR, CDR2 FQNEAQ (reference sequence). This CDR3 is 12 amino acids long. CDR3 in amino acids: CASSLGDSVAFF. The CDR3 nucleotides are TGTGCCAGCAGCTTAGGGGATAGCGTCGCTTTCTTT.

The chain couples TRBV6-5 to TRBJ1-2; D is possibly TRBD1 (5 bases). The germline V and J ends were trimmed by 0 bases and 4 bases, with 12 bases remaining between them. In germline, CDR1 is MNHEY, CDR2 SVGAGI. The CDR3 is made up of 15 amino acids. The CDR3 loop is CASSYSGLGGYGYTF. CDR3 DNA sequence: TGTGCCAGCAGTTACTCGGGACTGGGGGGCTATGGCTACACCTTC.

The chain joins TRBV19 to TRBJ2-5, with 8 nucleotides matching TRBD1. Germline V lookup: CDR1 LNHDA, CDR2 SQIVND (reference sequence). The CDR3 runs to 15 residues. J gave up 1 base and V 6 bases, and 7 bases lay outside the gene matches. The DNA for the CDR3 is TGTGCCAGTAGGCTCGGGACAGGAGTCCAAGAGACCCAGTACTTC. Translated, it gives CASRLGTGVQETQYF. Complete variable domain (other parts from reference TRBV19 and TRBJ2-5): DGGITQSPKYLFRKEGQNVTLSCEQNLNHDAMYWYRQDPGQGLRLIYYSQIVNDFQKGDIAEGYSVSREKKESFPLTVTSAQKNPTAFYLCASRLGTGVQETQYFGPGTRLLVL.

The J gene is TRBJ2-6, the V gene TRBV2; 8 positions agree with TRBD1. Germline V gene data show CDR1 as SNHLY and CDR2 as FYNNEI. Trimming removed 6 bases from V and 1 base from J; junction bases left unmatched: 5. The CDR3 length is 16 residues. The chain's CDR3 is CASSLDRGSGANVLTF. The CDR3, as DNA: TGTGCCAGCAGCCTCGACAGGGGATCTGGGGCCAACGTCCTGACTTTC.

The rearrangement uses TRBV3-1 (or the pseudogene TRBV3-2) and TRBJ1-5; 10 nucleotides agree with TRBD1. Trimming took 1 base from V and 7 from J; bases not matched to a gene: 1. The V gene's germline CDR1 is LGHDT and CDR2 YNNKEL (reference sequence). There are 14 residues in the CDR3. CDR3 DNA: TGTGCCAGCAGCCAAGGGACAGGGGGGCAGCCCCAGCATTTT. Amino acids: CASSQGTGGQPQHF.

This clone was seen only once. The chain carries TRBV5-1 and TRBJ2-7, with TRBD1 matching 7 bases. The V and J ends lost 10 bases and 4 bases, in that order; junction bases with no gene match: 8. The CDR3 sequence is 12 residues long. CDR1 SGHRS and CDR2 YFSETQ come from the germline V gene. Here the CDR3 reads CASRDSKYEQYF. Written as DNA, the CDR3 is TGCGCCTCCCGGGACAGCAAATACGAGCAGTACTTC.

The V call is TRBV5-1, the J call TRBJ2-3, with a possible D match to TRBD1 (6 bases). With 0 bases removed from V and 6 bases from J, the gap between germline ends came to 11 bases. The germline V gene has CDR1 SGHRS and CDR2 YFSETQ. The CDR3 runs 14 residues. CDR3 in amino acids: CASSLGPGEDTQYF. CDR3 bases: TGCGCCAGCAGCTTGGGACCAGGGGAGGATACGCAGTATTTT. Together with reference TRBV5-1 and TRBJ2-3, the CDR3 gives the full variable domain: KAGVTQTPRYLIKTRGQQVTLSCSPISGHRSVSWYQQTPGQGLQFLFEYFSETQRNKGNFPGRFSGRQFSNSRSEMNVSTLELGDSALYLCASSLGPGEDTQYFGPGTRLTVL.

The chain uses TRBV28 and TRBJ1-4, with D perhaps TRBD1 (5 bases). V was pared by 2 bases and J by 5 bases, with 12 bases between. The CDR3 has 15 residues. Germline lookup yields CDR1 MDHEN and CDR2 SYDVKM. CDR3 in amino acids: CASSLAGGMNEKLFF. The CDR3 DNA reads as TGTGCCAGCAGTTTAGCGGGGGGGATGAATGAAAAACTGTTTTTT.

The chain carries TRBV19 and TRBJ1-3; 7 bases line up with TRBD1. The CDR3 is made up of 14 amino acids. Germline-derived CDR1 and CDR2 are LNHDA and SQIVND (reference sequence). The trim removed 7 bases at V and 2 bases at J, leaving 5 bases unmatched. The CDR3 nucleotides are TGTGCCAGTATCAATACAGGGGCTGGAAACACCATATATTTT. It translates to CASINTGAGNTIYF.